These T cell receptor beta chains were read from a single sample in a study of cytomegalovirus exposure and HLA in healthy donors. Generated by immunoSEQ multiplex PCR, the TCRdb table keeps only in-frame clones and is missing some. The profile covers fewer than 200,000 clones, with 60% to 80% appearing a single time and more than 1.2% taken by the ten largest. The sequencing sample was made of PBMCs. These receptors came from a man aged 55 to 70 in good health and CMV-seronegative. CDR3s include the opening cysteine and the closing phenylalanine or tryptophan. A D gene is named only where the DNA matches it firmly. Clone size is stated in some rows and not others, as once, few, many or a class when expanded.

TRBV10-3	TRBD2	TRBJ2-3	few	15	TGTGCCATCAGTGCACTAGCGGGGTCCACAGATACGCAGTATTTT	CAISALAGSTDTQYF
TRBV7-9	TRBD1	TRBJ1-1	NA	14	TGTGCCAGCAGATCAGGGGGGTCACTACCTGAAGCTTTCTTT	CASRSGGSLPEAFF
TRBV5-4	NA	TRBJ2-3	few	15	TGTGCCAGCAGCCCTACAGCCCCGAGCACAGATACGCAGTATTTT	CASSPTAPSTDTQYF
TRBV6-6	NA	TRBJ1-2	NA	14	TGTGCCAGCAGCTCCTCGCGGGTGCGGTATGGCTACACCTTC	CASSSSRVRYGYTF
TRBV4-1	TRBD2	TRBJ2-2	NA	17	TGCGCCAGCAGCCAGGGGGTGGGAGGGCGAAACACCGGGGAGCTGTTTTTT	CASSQGVGGRNTGELFF
TRBV5-4	TRBD1	TRBJ2-3	NA	15	TGTGCCAGCAGCCCCCAGGACAGGGTAAAAGATACGCAGTATTTT	CASSPQDRVKDTQYF
TRBV6-1	TRBD2	TRBJ2-7	NA	16	TGTGCCAGCAGTGCGGGACTAGCGGGCCGTTCCTACGAGCAGTACTTC	CASSAGLAGRSYEQYF
TRBV27	NA	TRBJ2-1	NA	16	TGTGCCAGCAGTACCTCTAGCAGTAGCTCCTACAATGAGCAGTTCTTC	CASSTSSSSSYNEQFF
TRBV5-1	TRBD2	TRBJ2-1	NA	15	TGCGCCAGCAGCTTGACCGGGACTAGCGGGGATGAGCAGTTCTTC	CASSLTGTSGDEQFF
TRBV7-2	NA	TRBJ2-5	NA	15	TGTGCCAGCAGCCCAGGCGGGTTTAGGGGGGAGACCCAGTACTTC	CASSPGGFRGETQYF
TRBV11-2	NA	TRBJ1-2	few	16	TGTGCCAGCACCAAGGGGGTCTGGGACCCTTCCTATGGCTACACCTTC	CASTKGVWDPSYGYTF
TRBV5-6	NA	TRBJ1-2	NA	16	TGTGCCAGCAGCTTGGGGGGACACGGGGGGACCTATGGCTACACCTTC	CASSLGGHGGTYGYTF
TRBV19	TRBD1	TRBJ2-7	once	15	TGTGCCAGTAGTGCGGGACAGGGACTACTCTTCGAGCAGTACTTC	CASSAGQGLLFEQYF
TRBV5-1	TRBD2	TRBJ2-7	NA	16	TGCGCCAGCAGCTGCGCGACTAGCGGGAGAAACCACGAGCAGTACTTC	CASSCATSGRNHEQYF
TRBV7-3	TRBD2	TRBJ2-5	NA	15	TGTGCCAGCAGTCGTCTAGCGGGGGGGCTGGAGACCCAGTACTTC	CASSRLAGGLETQYF
TRBV19	TRBD1	TRBJ2-2	NA	13	TGTGCCATCCAGGGGGCGAACACCGGGGAGCTGTTTTTT	CAIQGANTGELFF
TRBV7-6	NA	TRBJ1-4	NA	15	TGTGCCAGCAGCTCAGAAGACAGCTTTAATGAAAAACTGTTTTTT	CASSSEDSFNEKLFF
TRBV9	TRBD1	TRBJ2-5	NA	16	TGTGCCAGCAGCGTCGGGACAGGGGGCCTCCAAGAGACCCAGTACTTC	CASSVGTGGLQETQYF
TRBV9	TRBD2	TRBJ2-2	NA	18	TGTGCCAGCAGCCCAAGGACTAGCGGGCGTTCGAACACCGGGGAGCTGTTTTTT	CASSPRTSGRSNTGELFF
TRBV28	NA	TRBJ1-3	NA	16	TGTGCCAGCAGTTTACGGGCGGGAAGGTTTGGAAACACCATATATTTT	CASSLRAGRFGNTIYF
TRBV7-2	TRBD2	TRBJ2-1	NA	17	TGTGCCAGCAGACCGGGACTAGCGGGAGGGGGGGCCAATGAGCAGTTCTTC	CASRPGLAGGGANEQFF
TRBV15	TRBD2	TRBJ2-7	NA	15	TGTGCCACCAGCGAAGATAGCGGGGGGTCATACGAGCAGTACTTC	CATSEDSGGSYEQYF
TRBV5-1	NA	TRBJ1-6	NA	15	TGCGCCAGCAGCTTGGAGATCAGGGGTAATTCACCCCTCCACTTT	CASSLEIRGNSPLHF
TRBV27	NA	TRBJ1-1	NA	16	TGTGCCAGCAGTCAACGGGGGTATAACGATGGCACTGAAGCTTTCTTT	CASSQRGYNDGTEAFF
TRBV5-1	NA	TRBJ2-7	NA	14	TGCGCCAGCAGCTTGAGTCTAGGAGGCTACGAGCAGTACTTC	CASSLSLGGYEQYF
TRBV6-6	TRBD1	TRBJ1-4	NA	16	TGTGCCAGCAGTCCGGGACAGGGGGCAACTAATGAAAAACTGTTTTTT	CASSPGQGATNEKLFF
TRBV9	TRBD1	TRBJ1-1	NA	15	TGTGCCAGCAGCGCCGGGGACAGGGGGGATACTGAAGCTTTCTTT	CASSAGDRGDTEAFF
TRBV28	TRBD2	TRBJ2-1	once	16	TGTGCCAGCAGTCCAGCCGGCGGGAGATCCTACAATGAGCAGTTCTTC	CASSPAGGRSYNEQFF
TRBV6-4	TRBD2	TRBJ2-1	NA	15	TGTGCCAGCAGTGACTCGACTAGCGGGAGGGGTGAGCAGTTCTTC	CASSDSTSGRGEQFF
TRBV2	NA	TRBJ2-5	NA	15	TGTGCCAGCAGGGCGGACCAGAGGGCGCTGGAGACCCAGTACTTC	CASRADQRALETQYF
TRBV19	TRBD1	TRBJ1-5	NA	16	TGTGCCAGTAGTGCCGGGACAGGGAATAGCAATCAGCCCCAGCATTTT	CASSAGTGNSNQPQHF
TRBV7-9	NA	TRBJ1-4	NA	13	TGTGCCAGCAGCTGGGCAGGGGAGGAAAAACTGTTTTTT	CASSWAGEEKLFF
TRBV29-1	TRBD2	TRBJ2-1	NA	12	TGCAGCGTTGATTCCAGCGGGAGTGAGCAGTTCTTC	CSVDSSGSEQFF
TRBV7-8	TRBD2	TRBJ2-7	NA	14	TGTGCCAGCAGCTTAGACGCTAGCGGTTACGAGCAGTACTTC	CASSLDASGYEQYF
TRBV2	NA	TRBJ1-5	few	14	TGTGCCAGCAGTGTCAATGGGGCGAATCAGCCCCAGCATTTT	CASSVNGANQPQHF
TRBV14	TRBD1	TRBJ2-2	NA	16	TGTGCCAGCAGCCAAGATATAGGACAGGTAGCCGGGGAGCTGTTTTTT	CASSQDIGQVAGELFF
TRBV5-4	TRBD2	TRBJ2-3	NA	15	TGTGCCAGCAGAGGGAGCGGGGGGGCTGGAGATACGCAGTATTTT	CASRGSGGAGDTQYF
TRBV6-5	NA	TRBJ1-6	NA	13	TGTGCCAGCAGTTACTCGCAGAATTCACCCCTCCACTTT	CASSYSQNSPLHF
TRBV19	TRBD1	TRBJ1-3	NA	15	TGTGCCAGCAGCCTTCAGGGGGCGATTGGAAACACCATATATTTT	CASSLQGAIGNTIYF
TRBV28	TRBD2	TRBJ2-1	few	15	TGTGCCAGCAGTTCCGGCGGGAGGGCCATAGATGAGCAGTTCTTC	CASSSGGRAIDEQFF
TRBV2	NA	TRBJ2-3	NA	14	TGTGCCAGCAGTGACCCAGGGAAGGCAGATACGCAGTATTTT	CASSDPGKADTQYF
TRBV7-2	NA	TRBJ1-2	NA	13	TGTGCCAGCAGCTTGACCCCATCGGGTGGCTACACCTTC	CASSLTPSGGYTF
TRBV19	TRBD1	TRBJ1-4	NA	14	TGTGCCAGTAGTACGACAGGGGTTGGGGAAAAACTGTTTTTT	CASSTTGVGEKLFF
TRBV14	NA	TRBJ2-3	NA	13	TGTGCCAGCAGCCTTGCCCTAGGAGATACGCAGTATTTT	CASSLALGDTQYF
TRBV7-9	TRBD1	TRBJ2-1	NA	16	TGTTCCAGCAGCTCCTGGACAGGGGGCAGTTACAATGAGCAGTTCTTC	CSSSSWTGGSYNEQFF
TRBV6-6	NA	TRBJ1-5	NA	16	TGTGCCAGCAGTTACTCGACGGGACCGGGGGGCCAGCCCCAGCATTTT	CASSYSTGPGGQPQHF
TRBV30	NA	TRBJ1-4	NA	13	TGTGCCTGGAGTCGTGCAACTAATGAAAAACTGTTTTTT	CAWSRATNEKLFF
TRBV30	NA	TRBJ2-2	once	12	TGTGCCTGGGGGTCCAGGGAACGGGAGCTGTTTTTT	CAWGSRERELFF